This T cell receptor (beta chain) derives from a study of T cell repertoires in cytomegalovirus infection (dated by TCRdb to the late 2010s). Describing the broader study: Peptide stimulations targeted recently identified HLA-C-restricted CMV epitopes, whose presentation resists viral immunomodulation, together with well-studied HLA-B-restricted epitopes. Donor HLA type was relevant to the analysis, because carriage of CMV infection together with the matching HLA type was indicated by public TCR beta signatures.

The sample's treatment or condition label is to be understood as: in vitro stimulation with specific CMV peptide epitopes to enrich CMV-specific T cells. Deletion took 3 bases off V and 3 bases off J, with a span of 11 bases between the germline ends. The CDR3 has 14 amino acids, counting the end cysteine and phenylalanine. The kept DNA is CDR3 alone, 42 bases in frame from the first base. CDR1 and CDR2 were assigned from the germline V gene as MNHNS and SASEGT. TCRdb shows the sequencer as Illumina HiSeq 1500. TCRdb passed the public sequencing reads through fastp at Q25 and MiXCR, retaining productive beta sequences. Duplicate CDR3 protein sequences are folded into a single record with the most common DNA and genes. The sample table shows 650,000 to 900,000 distinct CDR3 sequences, and around a third are seen once. The top ten clonotypes cover under 15% of the sample. This clonotype was counted between two and nine times. It lacks a known antigen. No clone much larger than this one lies a single base away; base qualities are absent.

Beyond this particular receptor, the publication reports: In both this cohort and an independent cohort of several hundred donors, the cumulative frequency of public TCR beta family members distinguished carriers of CMV infection plus the relevant HLA type. The ex vivo response was dominated by HLA-C-restricted CMV-specific TCR beta clonotypes, which also provided the single most frequent clonotype in two of eight donors.

The clonotype comes from a human donor in good health (CMV status not recorded). Some clones in this sample may be carry-over from other donors' samples. The input for sequencing was cultured CD8+ T cells from PBMCs, taken from culture after CMV antigen stimulation. The rearrangement joined TRBV6-1 to TRBJ1-1; the D gene remains uncertain. The DNA reads TGTGCCAGCAGTGAGCGGGCTGGGTACACTGAAGCTTTCTTT. Translated, this gives CASSERAGYTEAFF.